This TCR beta chain was identified during a study of cytomegalovirus exposure and HLA in healthy donors. A multiplex PCR was run with 60 Vbeta primers and 13 Jbeta primers. TCRdb keeps only in-frame clones here, not all; method: immunoSEQ multiplex PCR. The table shows 140,000 to 150,000 clones, with about 76% occurring only once. Germline CDR1 SEHNR, CDR2 FQNEAQ (reference sequence). V lost 0 bases to trimming and J lost 1 base, with 6 bases between them. This CDR3 contains 14 residues. This clone was observed once. No antigen is known for it. Study findings and constraints: Three CMV-associated chains proved CMV antigen-specific in vitro.

The sequencing sample was made of PBMCs. This rearrangement joins TRBV7-9 to TRBJ2-5; perhaps TRBD2 as D (5 bases). This receptor was identified in a male donor in good health and CMV-seronegative. The CDR3 here is CASSLAGAQETQYF. In DNA, the CDR3 is TGTGCCAGCAGCTTAGCGGGAGCCCAAGAGACCCAGTACTTC. The full variable domain, its missing parts supplied by reference TRBV7-9 and TRBJ2-5, is DTGVSQNPRHKITKRGQNVTFRCDPISEHNRLYWYRQTLGQGPEFLTYFQNEAQLEKSRLLSDRFSAERPKGSFSTLEIQRTEQGDSAMYLCASSLAGAQETQYFGPGTRLLVL.